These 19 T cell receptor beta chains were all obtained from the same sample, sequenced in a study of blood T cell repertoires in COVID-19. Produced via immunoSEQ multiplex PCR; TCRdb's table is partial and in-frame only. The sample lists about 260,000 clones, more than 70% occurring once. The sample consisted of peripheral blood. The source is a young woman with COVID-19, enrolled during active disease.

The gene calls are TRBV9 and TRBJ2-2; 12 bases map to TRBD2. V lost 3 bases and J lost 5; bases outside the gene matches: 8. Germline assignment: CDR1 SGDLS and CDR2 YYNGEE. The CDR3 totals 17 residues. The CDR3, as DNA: TGTGCCAGCAGCGCTCTCACTAGCGGGAGGTATACCGGGGAGCTGTTTTTT. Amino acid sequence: CASSALTSGRYTGELFF.

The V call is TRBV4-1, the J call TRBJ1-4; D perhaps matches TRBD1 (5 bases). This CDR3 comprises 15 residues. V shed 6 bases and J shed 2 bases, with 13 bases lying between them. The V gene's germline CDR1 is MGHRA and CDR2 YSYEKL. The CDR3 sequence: CASRSPGRTNEKLFF. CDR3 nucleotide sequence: TGCGCCAGCAGATCCCCAGGGCGGACTAATGAAAAACTGTTTTTT.

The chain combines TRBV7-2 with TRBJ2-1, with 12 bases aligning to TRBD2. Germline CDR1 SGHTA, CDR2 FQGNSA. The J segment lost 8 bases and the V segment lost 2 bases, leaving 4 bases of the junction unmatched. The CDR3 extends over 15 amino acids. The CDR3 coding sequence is TGTGCCAGCAGCTTACTAGCGGGAGGGCCTCATGAGCAGTTCTTC. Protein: CASSLLAGGPHEQFF.

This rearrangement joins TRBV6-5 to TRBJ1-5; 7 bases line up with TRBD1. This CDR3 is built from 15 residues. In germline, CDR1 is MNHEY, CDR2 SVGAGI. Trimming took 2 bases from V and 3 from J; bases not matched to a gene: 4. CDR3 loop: CASSYVQGDNQPQHF. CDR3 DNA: TGTGCCAGCAGTTACGTTCAGGGGGACAATCAGCCCCAGCATTTT.

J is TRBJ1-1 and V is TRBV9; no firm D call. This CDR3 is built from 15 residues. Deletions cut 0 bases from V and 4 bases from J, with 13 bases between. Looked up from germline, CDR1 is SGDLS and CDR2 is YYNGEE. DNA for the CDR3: TGTGCCAGCAGCGTAGTGCCCTTCCGCGCCACTGAAGCTTTCTTT. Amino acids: CASSVVPFRATEAFF. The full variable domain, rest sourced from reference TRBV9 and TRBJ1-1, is DSGVTQTPKHLITATGQRVTLRCSPRSGDLSVYWYQQSLDQGLQFLIQYYNGEERAKGNILERFSAQQFPDLHSELNLSSLELGDSALYFCASSVVPFRATEAFFGQGTRLTVV.

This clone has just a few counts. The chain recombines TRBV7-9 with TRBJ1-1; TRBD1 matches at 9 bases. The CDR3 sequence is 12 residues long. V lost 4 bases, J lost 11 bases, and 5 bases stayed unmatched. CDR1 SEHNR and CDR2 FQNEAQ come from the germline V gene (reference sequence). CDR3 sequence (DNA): TGTGCCAGCAGCTACGTACAGGGGGCCGCTTTCTTT. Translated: CASSYVQGAAFF.

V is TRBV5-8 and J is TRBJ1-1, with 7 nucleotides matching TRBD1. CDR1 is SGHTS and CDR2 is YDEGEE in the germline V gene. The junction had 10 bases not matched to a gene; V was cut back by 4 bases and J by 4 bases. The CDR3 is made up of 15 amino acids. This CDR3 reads CASSAVLQGPTEAFF. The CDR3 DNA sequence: TGTGCCAGCAGCGCGGTTTTACAGGGGCCCACTGAAGCTTTCTTT.

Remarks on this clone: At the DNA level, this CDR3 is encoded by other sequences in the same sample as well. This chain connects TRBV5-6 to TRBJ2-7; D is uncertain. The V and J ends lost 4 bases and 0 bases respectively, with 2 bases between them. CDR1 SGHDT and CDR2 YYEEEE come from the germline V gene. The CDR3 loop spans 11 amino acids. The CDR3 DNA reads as TGTGCCAGCAGCCACTCCTACGAGCAGTACTTC. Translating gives CASSHSYEQYF.

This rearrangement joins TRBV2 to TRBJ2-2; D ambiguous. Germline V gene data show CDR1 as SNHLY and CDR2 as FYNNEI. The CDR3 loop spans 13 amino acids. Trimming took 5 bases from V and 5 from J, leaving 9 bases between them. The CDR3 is CASSPHGTGELFF. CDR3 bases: TGTGCCAGCAGTCCTCACGGGACCGGGGAGCTGTTTTTT. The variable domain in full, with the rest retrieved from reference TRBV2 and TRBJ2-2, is EPEVTQTPSHQVTQMGQEVILRCVPISNHLYFYWYRQILGQKVEFLVSFYNNEISEKSEIFDDQFSVERPDGSNFTLKIRSTKLEDSAMYFCASSPHGTGELFFGEGSRLTVL.

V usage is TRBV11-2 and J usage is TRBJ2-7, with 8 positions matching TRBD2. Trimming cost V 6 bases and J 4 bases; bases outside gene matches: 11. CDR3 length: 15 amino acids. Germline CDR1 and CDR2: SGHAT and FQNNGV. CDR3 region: CASSPTSALRYEQYF. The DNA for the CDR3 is TGTGCCAGCAGTCCGACTAGCGCCCTACGGTACGAGCAGTACTTC.

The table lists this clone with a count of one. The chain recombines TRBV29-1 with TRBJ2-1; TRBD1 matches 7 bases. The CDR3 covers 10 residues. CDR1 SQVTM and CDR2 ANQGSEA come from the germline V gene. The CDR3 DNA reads TGCACAGGGGGTCACAATGAGCAGTTCTTC. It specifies CTGGHNEQFF.

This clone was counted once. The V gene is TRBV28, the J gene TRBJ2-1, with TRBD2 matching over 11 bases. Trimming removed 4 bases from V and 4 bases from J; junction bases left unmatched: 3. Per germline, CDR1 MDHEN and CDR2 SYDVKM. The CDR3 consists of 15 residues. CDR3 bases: TGTGCCAGCAGTTGGGGGACTAGCGGATACAATGAGCAGTTCTTC. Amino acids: CASSWGTSGYNEQFF.

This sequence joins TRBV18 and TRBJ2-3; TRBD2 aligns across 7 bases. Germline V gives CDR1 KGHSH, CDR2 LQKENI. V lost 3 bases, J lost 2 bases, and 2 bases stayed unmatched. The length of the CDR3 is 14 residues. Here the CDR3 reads CASSPRENTDTQYF. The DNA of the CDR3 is TGTGCCAGCTCACCGCGGGAGAACACAGATACGCAGTATTTT.

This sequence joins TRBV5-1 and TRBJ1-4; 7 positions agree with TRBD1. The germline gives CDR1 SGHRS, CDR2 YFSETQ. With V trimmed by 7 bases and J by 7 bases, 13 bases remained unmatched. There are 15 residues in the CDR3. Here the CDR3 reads CASGQGDRESEKLFF. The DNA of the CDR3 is TGCGCCAGCGGGCAGGGGGATAGGGAAAGTGAAAAACTGTTTTTT.

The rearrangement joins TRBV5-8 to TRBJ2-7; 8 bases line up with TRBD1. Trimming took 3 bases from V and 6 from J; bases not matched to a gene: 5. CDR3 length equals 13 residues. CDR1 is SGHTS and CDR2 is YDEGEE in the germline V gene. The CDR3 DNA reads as TGTGCCAGCAGCTCCCGGGACAGGACCGAGCAGTACTTC. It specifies CASSSRDRTEQYF. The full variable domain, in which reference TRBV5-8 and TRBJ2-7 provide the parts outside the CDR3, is EAGVTQSPTHLIKTRGQQATLRCSPISGHTSVYWYQQALGLGLQFLLWYDEGEERNRGNFPPRFSGRQFPNYSSELNVNALELEDSALYLCASSSRDRTEQYFGPGTRLTVT.

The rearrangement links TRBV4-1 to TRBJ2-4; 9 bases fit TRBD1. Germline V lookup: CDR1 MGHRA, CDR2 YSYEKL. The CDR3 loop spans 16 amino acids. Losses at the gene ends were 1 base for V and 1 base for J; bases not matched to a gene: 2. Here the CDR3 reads CASSQVQGAAKNIQYF. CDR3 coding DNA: TGCGCCAGCAGCCAAGTACAGGGGGCGGCCAAAAACATTCAGTACTTC.

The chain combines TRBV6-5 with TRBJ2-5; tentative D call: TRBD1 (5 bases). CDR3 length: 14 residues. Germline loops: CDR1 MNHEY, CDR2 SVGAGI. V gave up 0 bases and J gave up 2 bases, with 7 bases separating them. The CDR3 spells CASSYSKGQETQYF. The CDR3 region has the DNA TGTGCCAGCAGTTACTCGAAGGGGCAAGAGACCCAGTACTTC.

The CDR3 region has the DNA TGCGCCAGCAGCTTGGCGGTCGGGGAAACCCAGTACTTC. Translated, it gives CASSLAVGETQYF. V gene TRBV5-1 combines with J gene TRBJ2-5; D might be TRBD2 (5 bases). Trimming removed 0 bases at V and 8 bases at J, with 11 bases between. CDR1 and CDR2 from the germline V gene are SGHRS and YFSETQ. The CDR3 spans 13 residues. Combining the CDR3 with reference TRBV5-1 and TRBJ2-5 gives the whole variable domain KAGVTQTPRYLIKTRGQQVTLSCSPISGHRSVSWYQQTPGQGLQFLFEYFSETQRNKGNFPGRFSGRQFSNSRSEMNVSTLELGDSALYLCASSLAVGETQYFGPGTRLLVL.

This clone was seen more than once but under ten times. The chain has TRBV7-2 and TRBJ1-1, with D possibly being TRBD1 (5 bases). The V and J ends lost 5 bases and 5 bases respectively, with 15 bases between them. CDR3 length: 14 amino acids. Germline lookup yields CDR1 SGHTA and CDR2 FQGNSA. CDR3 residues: CASSNVVGPTEAFF. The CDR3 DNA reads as TGTGCCAGCAGCAACGTCGTGGGGCCGACTGAAGCTTTCTTT. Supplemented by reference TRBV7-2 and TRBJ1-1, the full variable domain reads GAGVSQSPSNKVTEKGKDVELRCDPISGHTALYWYRQSLGQGLEFLIYFQGNSAPDKSGLPSDRFSAERTGGSVSTLTIQRTQQEDSAVYLCASSNVVGPTEAFFGQGTRLTVV.